Presented here are 27 T cell receptor beta chains from one specimen sequenced in a study of early T cells in non-severe SARS-CoV-2 infection. TCRdb redid the calling of the 5' RACE reads with MiXCR, one entry per CDR3 protein. The sample includes about 80,000 distinct CDR3 sequences, 12% of them seen just once. Input material: whole blood. Receptors originate from an adult who was a healthcare worker with PCR-confirmed SARS-CoV-2 infection or an uninfected control (not recorded which).

This clonotype was counted many times. V is TRBV12-3 or TRBV12-4 and J is TRBJ1-3; D may be TRBD1 (5 bases). This CDR3 has 17 residues. The V end was cut by 6 bases, the J end by 2 bases, with 20 bases between. The CDR3: CASRPGTSGLPGNTIYF. The DNA of the CDR3 is TGTGCCAGCAGACCCGGGACCTCGGGCTTACCTGGAAACACCATATATTTT.

This clonotype was seen at least ten times. V gene TRBV3-1 combines with J gene TRBJ1-5, with a weak D call TRBD1 (6 bases). Looked up from germline, CDR1 is LGHDT and CDR2 is YNNKEL (reference sequence). V lost 5 bases and J lost 4, with 12 bases in between. The CDR3 extends over 14 amino acids. CDR3 sequence: CASSSGVRNQPQHF. In nucleotides, the CDR3 is TGTGCCAGCAGCTCAGGGGTCCGTAATCAGCCCCAGCATTTT.

This clonotype was seen more than once but under ten times. The chain uses TRBV29-1 and TRBJ2-2; 9 bases agree with TRBD1. The V gene's germline CDR1 is SQVTM and CDR2 ANQGSEA. J lost 6 bases, V lost 4 bases, and 6 bases had no gene match. CDR3 length: 14 amino acids. The CDR3 DNA reads TGCAGCGTTGGCCCGGGACAGGGTGCCGGGGAGCTGTTTTTT. Translating gives CSVGPGQGAGELFF.

This clonotype has only a few counts. The chain combines TRBV7-3 with TRBJ2-6; the match to TRBD1 covers 7 bases. V trimming: 5 bases; J trimming: 0 bases; junction bases outside the gene matches: 10. In germline, CDR1 is SGHTA, CDR2 FQGTGA. CDR3 length: 18 amino acids. The CDR3 loop is CASSVTGTAFSGANVLTF. The CDR3 DNA sequence: TGTGCCAGCAGCGTTACCGGGACAGCCTTCTCTGGGGCCAACGTCCTGACTTTC.

V gene TRBV12-3 or TRBV12-4 combines with J gene TRBJ2-7, with 9 positions matching TRBD1. The junction had 3 bases not matched to a gene; V was cut back by 3 bases and J by 3 bases. This CDR3 spans 14 amino acids. This CDR3 is CASSFGTGHYEQYF. CDR3 DNA: TGTGCCAGCAGTTTCGGGACAGGGCACTACGAGCAGTACTTC.

This clonotype was detected a few times. The chain recombines TRBV6-7 with TRBJ2-7; D is undetermined. TRBV6-7 is an ORF; its function is uncertain. The CDR3 length is 12 residues. V was pared by 8 bases and J by 0 bases, with 8 bases between. The CDR3 DNA reads as TGTGCCAGCCCCCAATTCTCCTACGAGCAGTACTTC. Amino acids: CASPQFSYEQYF.

Written as DNA, the CDR3 is TGTGCCAGCTCACCTATCCCCAGGGGGAACTATGGCTACACCTTC. Protein sequence: CASSPIPRGNYGYTF. The rearrangement uses TRBV18 and TRBJ1-2; 7 bases are shared with TRBD1. Looked up from germline, CDR1 is KGHSH and CDR2 is LQKENI. After removal of 3 bases from V and 2 bases from J, the junction contained 6 bases not matched to a gene. The CDR3 is made up of 15 amino acids.

The chain couples TRBV24-1 to TRBJ2-1; 8 nucleotides align to TRBD2. The ends lost 5 bases at V and 4 bases at J; junction bases unmatched: 6. The CDR3 extends over 15 amino acids. CDR1 is KGHDR and CDR2 is SFDVKD in the germline V gene. CDR3 region: CATSGGGGRYNEQFF. The CDR3 DNA follows: TGTGCCACCAGTGGGGGTGGCGGGAGGTACAATGAGCAGTTCTTC.

This clonotype was detected ten times or more. The chain employs TRBV6-6 and TRBJ1-5; 7 nucleotides line up with TRBD1. CDR3 size: 17 residues. J lost 6 bases, V lost 8 bases, and 19 bases had no gene match. Germline V gene lookup returns CDR1 MNHNY and CDR2 SVGAGI (reference sequence). DNA for the CDR3: TGTGCCAGCTTAAACACCGCGGGACCAGGGGGATCTCAGCCCCAGCATTTT. Translating it yields CASLNTAGPGGSQPQHF.

V is TRBV9 and J is TRBJ2-7; 10 nucleotides align to TRBD2. This CDR3 region has 15 residues. CDR1 and CDR2 (germline): SGDLS, YYNGEE. Losses at the gene ends were 3 bases for V and 6 bases for J; bases not matched to a gene: 9. The CDR3 DNA follows: TGTGCCAGCAGCGCGAGCGGGGGGGCCCTGCTCGAGCAGTACTTC. The encoded protein is CASSASGGALLEQYF.

This clonotype showed up many times. V and J are TRBV28 and TRBJ1-4, with TRBD1 as a possible D gene (5 bases). The V end was cut by 4 bases, the J end by 7 bases, with 16 bases between. CDR1 is MDHEN and CDR2 is SYDVKM in the germline V gene. This CDR3 contains 15 residues. CDR3 bases: TGTGCCAGCAGTTCCCCAGGGAGGACGAGTGAAAAACTGTTTTTT. Protein product: CASSSPGRTSEKLFF.

This chain joins TRBV27 and TRBJ2-3; TRBD1 matches 9 bases. Trimming took 6 bases from V and 2 from J; bases not matched to a gene: 15. CDR3 length: 18 amino acids. Per the germline V gene, CDR1 is MNHEY and CDR2 is SMNVEV (reference sequence). The CDR3 DNA sequence: TGTGCCAGCAGAGCCGGGACAGGGTCCCGAGGGGTCACAGATACGCAGTATTTT. As protein: CASRAGTGSRGVTDTQYF.

In this sample, this clonotype turned up many times. V and J are TRBV12-3 or TRBV12-4 and TRBJ2-2, with no clear D. The CDR3 extends over 11 amino acids. V was clipped by 10 bases and J by 5 bases, with 8 bases between them. This chain's CDR3 is CATKSTGELFF. The CDR3 nucleotides read TGTGCCACTAAAAGTACCGGGGAGCTGTTTTTT.

The chain combines TRBV19 with TRBJ1-5; D is uncertain. The CDR3 totals 12 residues. Trimming shortened V by 6 bases and J by 0 bases, and 3 bases separated the two germline ends. Germline loops: CDR1 LNHDA, CDR2 SQIVND (reference sequence). CDR3 coding DNA: TGTGCCAGTAGCCGTAGCAATCAGCCCCAGCATTTT. It is translated as CASSRSNQPQHF.

Worth noting for this clonotype: Mismatch with germline at one junction end may stem from a read error. The gene calls are TRBV28 and TRBJ2-7, with D possibly TRBD2 on 6 matching bases. Germline CDR1 is MDHEN and CDR2 is SYDVKM. This CDR3 is built from 8 residues. The CDR3 sequence is CGAGEQYF. Here the CDR3 DNA reads TGCGGGGCGGGGGAGCAGTACTTC.

This clonotype was detected many times. The chain joins TRBV7-9 to TRBJ2-1; TRBD2 matches 10 bases. The V gene end was trimmed by 3 bases and the J gene end by 0 bases; junction bases not matched to a gene: 11. CDR1 SEHNR and CDR2 FQNEAQ come from the germline V gene (reference sequence). The CDR3 is 19 amino acids. CDR3 protein: CASSFPERGGFSSYNEQFF. The CDR3, as DNA: TGTGCCAGCAGCTTCCCCGAGCGGGGGGGATTTAGCTCCTACAATGAGCAGTTCTTC.

In this sample, this clonotype turned up many times. The chain uses TRBV1 and TRBJ1-1; the table's D call, TRBD1, was not checked against the DNA. TRBV1 is flagged as a pseudogene. This CDR3 is built from 18 residues. CDR3 loop: CTSSQELRQGGMNTEAFF. In DNA, the CDR3 is TGCACCAGCAGCCAAGAGCTGCGCCAGGGGGGTATGAACACTGAAGCTTTCTTT.

Ten or more counts support this clonotype. The chain couples TRBV11-2 to TRBJ2-5, with D uncertain. V was cut by 0 bases and J by 2 bases, with 10 bases left in between. The CDR3 spans 15 residues. The germline V gene has CDR1 SGHAT and CDR2 FQNNGV. CDR3 DNA: TGTGCCAGCAGCTTAGATCTCCCGGCTCAAGAGACCCAGTACTTC. Protein sequence: CASSLDLPAQETQYF.

This clonotype was counted many times. This chain uses TRBV10-3 with TRBJ2-1, with D tentatively TRBD1 (6 bases). The V gene's germline CDR1 is ENHRY and CDR2 SYGVKD. The germline V and J ends were trimmed by 8 bases and 0 bases, with 20 bases remaining between them. This CDR3 contains 17 residues. The CDR3 here is CAIARYRADSSYNEQFF. DNA for the CDR3: TGTGCCATCGCCAGATACAGGGCCGATAGCTCCTACAATGAGCAGTTCTTC.

This clonotype came up many times. The V gene is TRBV6-1, the J gene TRBJ1-5; 7 bases fit TRBD1. Trimming took 6 bases from V and 2 from J; bases not matched to a gene: 7. This CDR3 contains 15 residues. CDR1 MNHNS and CDR2 SASEGT come from the germline V gene. CDR3 sequence reads: CASRNRGEGNQPQHF. The DNA of the CDR3 is TGTGCCAGCAGGAACAGGGGAGAAGGCAATCAGCCCCAGCATTTT.

On this clonotype: A much larger clone is a single base away; this may be a read error. V and J are TRBV12-3 or TRBV12-4 and TRBJ2-1; 10 nucleotides match TRBD2. The CDR3 covers 15 residues. The V and J ends lost 3 bases and 7 bases, in that order; junction bases with no gene match: 6. The CDR3 protein is CASSFSSGGSNEQFF. CDR3 in DNA: TGTGCCAGCAGTTTCAGTAGCGGGGGGTCGAATGAGCAGTTCTTC.

In DNA, the CDR3 is TGTGCCAGCAGCCTCTTTGGGCACGGAGGCTCCTACGAGCAGTACTTC. This codes for CASSLFGHGGSYEQYF. This chain joins TRBV11-2 and TRBJ2-7, with D perhaps TRBD2 (5 bases). V lost 5 bases and J 0 bases, leaving 17 bases between the germline ends. Germline V gene data show CDR1 as SGHAT and CDR2 as FQNNGV. The CDR3 contains 16 residues.

V is TRBV6-5 and J is TRBJ2-7, with 8 bases identical to TRBD2. The CDR3 extends over 15 amino acids. V shed 2 bases, J shed 3 bases, and the junction held 6 bases outside the gene matches. CDR1 is MNHEY and CDR2 is SVGAGI in the germline V gene. CDR3 sequence (DNA): TGTGCCAGCAGTTACGCGGCGGGAGGCAGCTACGAGCAGTACTTC. Amino acids: CASSYAAGGSYEQYF.

The chain recombines TRBV5-1 with TRBJ1-1, with 10 bases matching TRBD1. This CDR3 has 13 amino acids. With 4 bases clipped from V and 7 bases from J, the junction kept 4 bases outside the gene matches. From germline, CDR1 is SGHRS and CDR2 YFSETQ. CDR3: CASSEGTGDEAFF. The CDR3 coding sequence is TGCGCCAGCAGCGAAGGGACAGGGGATGAAGCTTTCTTT. The full variable domain, with the rest looked up from reference TRBV5-1 and TRBJ1-1, is KAGVTQTPRYLIKTRGQQVTLSCSPISGHRSVSWYQQTPGQGLQFLFEYFSETQRNKGNFPGRFSGRQFSNSRSEMNVSTLELGDSALYLCASSEGTGDEAFFGQGTRLTVV.

This clonotype was counted many times. The chain joins TRBV7-2 to TRBJ1-1; D is uncertain. The CDR3 runs to 11 residues. Germline lookup yields CDR1 SGHTA and CDR2 FQGNSA. The V end lost 3 bases, the J end lost 9 bases, and 8 bases lay between the germline ends. CDR3 in amino acids: CASSLIGKAFF. The CDR3 DNA reads TGTGCCAGCAGCTTGATAGGGAAAGCTTTCTTT.

This clonotype was seen a few times. The rearrangement uses TRBV12-3 or TRBV12-4 and TRBJ1-1, with D uncertain. The CDR3 is 13 residues long. V lost 2 bases and J 1 base, leaving 5 bases between the germline ends. CDR3 loop: CASSLYKNTEAFF. The CDR3 nucleotides are TGTGCCAGCAGTTTATACAAGAACACTGAAGCTTTCTTT.

This clonotype was seen at least ten times. The chain joins TRBV7-2 to TRBJ2-1; D unclear. Germline CDR1 and CDR2: SGHTA and FQGNSA. Trimming left V 2 bases short and J 4 bases short, with 6 bases between. The CDR3 has 13 residues. CDR3 nucleotide sequence: TGTGCCAGCAGCTTAACAGATTACAATGAGCAGTTCTTC. This encodes CASSLTDYNEQFF.